This TCR beta chain was obtained from a study of identifying expanded T cells in peripheral blood. Study-wide findings and caveats: Across healthy donors, higher total template counts meant significantly greater roughly two-week count variance.

This CDR3 is built from 14 residues. With 0 bases clipped from V and 3 bases from J, the junction kept 0 bases outside the gene matches. Germline loops: CDR1 LGHNA, CDR2 YNFKEQ. The assay was immunoSEQ multiplex PCR, and TCRdb's table has in-frame clones only and misses some. The table records 70,000 to 95,000 clones, about 88% of them present only once. Points on this clone: Its target is unknown.

The chain couples TRBV4-2 to TRBJ2-5, with 8 bases that match TRBD1. Specimen: blood. The sequence was obtained from a person between 18 and 69 years old in good health. The CDR3 protein is CASSQEGQEETQYF. CDR3 in DNA: TGTGCCAGCAGCCAAGAGGGACAGGAAGAGACCCAGTACTTC.